The next 11 T cell receptor beta chains were all read from a single sample in a study of blood T cell repertoires in COVID-19. Some clones are missing from TCRdb's copy, which holds only in-frame ones; the method was immunoSEQ multiplex PCR. The top ten clones hold 8.5% to 10% of a sample with under 250,000 clones, around four fifths of them seen once. Sequencing was carried out using peripheral blood. Receptors were obtained from a man aged 35-49 years with active or convalescent COVID-19.

The J gene is TRBJ2-3, the V gene TRBV10-3; TRBD2 matches at 10 bases. The CDR3 is 16 amino acids. Germline trimming cut 3 bases from V and 1 base from J; bases unmatched to any gene: 4. The germline V gene has CDR1 ENHRY and CDR2 SYGVKD. The CDR3 sequence: CAISEGTSARTDTQYF. CDR3 DNA sequence: TGTGCCATCAGTGAAGGGACTAGCGCGCGCACAGATACGCAGTATTTT.

The chain uses TRBV11-3 and TRBJ1-2; a possible D gene is TRBD1 (6 bases). Germline assignment: CDR1 SGHNT and CDR2 YENEEA. CDR3 length: 14 residues. V lost 0 bases to trimming and J lost 4 bases, with 9 bases between them. CDR3 amino acids: CASSLEEGGYGYTF. The DNA for the CDR3 is TGTGCCAGCAGCTTAGAGGAAGGGGGCTATGGCTACACCTTC. Looking up the rest from reference TRBV11-3 and TRBJ1-2 gives the full variable domain: EAGVVQSPRYKIIEKKQPVAFWCNPISGHNTLYWYLQNLGQGPELLIRYENEEAVDDSQLPKDRFSAERLKGVDSTLKIQPAELGDSAVYLCASSLEEGGYGYTFGSGTRLTVV.

The V call is TRBV10-3, the J call TRBJ1-2, with 9 bases aligning to TRBD1. Per germline, CDR1 ENHRY and CDR2 SYGVKD. The CDR3 totals 13 residues. The V gene end was trimmed by 6 bases and the J gene end by 5 bases; junction bases not matched to a gene: 4. CDR3 residues: CAIRDRGLYGYTF. In DNA form, the CDR3 reads TGTGCCATCAGGGACAGGGGTTTATATGGCTACACCTTC.

The sample holds a few counts of this clone. J is TRBJ2-2 and V is TRBV5-1; D remains unclear. CDR1 is SGHRS, CDR2 YFSETQ, per germline. The CDR3 runs to 13 residues. Trimming removed 0 bases from V and 7 bases from J, with 7 bases in between. CDR3 DNA sequence: TGCGCCAGCAGCTTGGCCGCAGACGGGGAGCTGTTTTTT. This sequence encodes CASSLAADGELFF.

The chain joins TRBV15 to TRBJ2-7, with TRBD1 identical over 8 bases. Germline CDR1 reads LNHNV; CDR2 reads YYDKDF (reference sequence). The CDR3 totals 15 residues. With 0 bases clipped from V and 3 bases from J, the junction kept 4 bases outside the gene matches. The CDR3 reads CATSRETGQVYEQYF. CDR3 DNA sequence: TGTGCCACCAGCAGAGAGACGGGACAGGTCTACGAGCAGTACTTC.

V usage is TRBV5-1 and J usage is TRBJ2-2; 11 bases align to TRBD1. V lost 5 bases to trimming and J lost 1 base; unmatched junction nucleotides: 4. The CDR3 runs to 16 residues. In germline, CDR1 is SGHRS, CDR2 YFSETQ. In DNA, the CDR3 is TGCGCCAGCAGATTTGGGACAGGGGGGAACACCGGGGAGCTGTTTTTT. Protein product: CASRFGTGGNTGELFF. Full variable domain (remainder filled in from reference TRBV5-1 and TRBJ2-2): KAGVTQTPRYLIKTRGQQVTLSCSPISGHRSVSWYQQTPGQGLQFLFEYFSETQRNKGNFPGRFSGRQFSNSRSEMNVSTLELGDSALYLCASRFGTGGNTGELFFGEGSRLTVL.

There are a few counts of this clone. This chain uses TRBV4-1 with TRBJ2-7; 10 bases agree with TRBD2. This CDR3 comprises 15 residues. V shed 4 bases, J shed 3 bases, and the junction held 6 bases outside the gene matches. Germline V gene sequence: CDR1 MGHRA, CDR2 YSYEKL. The DNA for the CDR3 is TGCGCCAGCAGCCCGGGGACTAGCGAGGTCTACGAGCAGTACTTC. Protein: CASSPGTSEVYEQYF.

The rearrangement links TRBV5-8 to TRBJ2-7; 10 nucleotides align to TRBD1. Germline-derived CDR1 and CDR2 are SGHTS and YDEGEE. Germline trimming cut 5 bases from V and 6 bases from J; bases unmatched to any gene: 8. CDR3 length equals 14 residues. CDR3 region: CASRLLDRGTEQYF. The CDR3 nucleotides read TGTGCCAGCAGACTACTGGACAGGGGGACCGAGCAGTACTTC. The full variable domain, with the rest looked up from reference TRBV5-8 and TRBJ2-7, is EAGVTQSPTHLIKTRGQQATLRCSPISGHTSVYWYQQALGLGLQFLLWYDEGEERNRGNFPPRFSGRQFPNYSSELNVNALELEDSALYLCASRLLDRGTEQYFGPGTRLTVT.

This chain connects TRBV25-1 to TRBJ2-1; 9 nucleotides align to TRBD2. Looked up from germline, CDR1 is MGHDK and CDR2 is SYGVNS. With 3 bases clipped from V and 0 bases from J, the junction kept 9 bases outside the gene matches. The CDR3 has 18 amino acids. The CDR3 DNA is TGTGCCAGCAGTGATAGGACTAGCGCGCGGAGCTCCTACAATGAGCAGTTCTTC. Amino acids: CASSDRTSARSSYNEQFF.

The CDR3 sequence is CASSAFTDYGYTF. CDR3 coding DNA: TGTGCCAGCAGCGCCTTCACGGACTATGGCTACACCTTC. The chain couples TRBV7-2 to TRBJ1-2, with unresolved D. The germline V gene encodes CDR1 SGHTA and CDR2 FQGNSA. With 5 bases removed from V and 3 bases from J, the gap between germline ends came to 10 bases. This CDR3 has 13 residues.

The chain carries TRBV18 and TRBJ1-1, with unresolved D. Between the trimmed V and J ends, which lost 3 bases and 1 base, there was a span of 12 bases. This CDR3 is 15 amino acids long. Per the germline V gene, CDR1 is KGHSH and CDR2 is LQKENI. DNA for the CDR3: TGTGCCAGCTCACCGGAGTGGCATCGGAACACTGAAGCTTTCTTT. This sequence encodes CASSPEWHRNTEAFF.